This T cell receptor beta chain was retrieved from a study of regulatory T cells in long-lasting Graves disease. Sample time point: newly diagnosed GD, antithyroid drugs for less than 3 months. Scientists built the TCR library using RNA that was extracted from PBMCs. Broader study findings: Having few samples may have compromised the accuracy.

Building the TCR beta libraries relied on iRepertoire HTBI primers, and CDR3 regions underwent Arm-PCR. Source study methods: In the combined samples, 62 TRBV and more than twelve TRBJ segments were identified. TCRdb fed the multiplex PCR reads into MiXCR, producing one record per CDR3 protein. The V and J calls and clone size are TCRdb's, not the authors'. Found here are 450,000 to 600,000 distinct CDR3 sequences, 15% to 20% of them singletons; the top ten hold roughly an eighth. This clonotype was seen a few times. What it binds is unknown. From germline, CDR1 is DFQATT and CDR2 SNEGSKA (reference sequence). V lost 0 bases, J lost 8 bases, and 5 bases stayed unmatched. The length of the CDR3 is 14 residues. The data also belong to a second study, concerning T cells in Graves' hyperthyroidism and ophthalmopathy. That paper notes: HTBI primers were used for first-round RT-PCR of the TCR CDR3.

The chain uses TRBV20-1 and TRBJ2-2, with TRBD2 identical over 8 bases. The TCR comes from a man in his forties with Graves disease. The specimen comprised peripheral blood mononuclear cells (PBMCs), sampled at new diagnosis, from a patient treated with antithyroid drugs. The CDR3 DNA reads TGCAGTGCTAGAGACGGGAGGGCCGTGGGGGAGCTGTTTTTT. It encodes CSARDGRAVGELFF.